These T cell receptor beta chains were read from a single sample in a study of OX40 agonist ivuxolimab in advanced cancers. Here immunoSEQ multiplex PCR was the method, and the copy in TCRdb shows in-frame clones only, minus some. The sample carries roughly 19,000 clones, roughly 72% recorded once. The sequences come from CD4+ or CD8+ T cells sorted from blood, collected in a trial of the OX40 agonist ivuxolimab. The receptors derive from an adult with an advanced solid tumor such as melanoma, head and neck, liver or kidney cancer. Both conserved end residues are part of each CDR3. Clone size is not always given. Where it is, it says once, few, many or a class for expanded clones.

size: -
V: TRBV7-8
CDR3: CASSLFKRLPGNEQFF

size: -
V: TRBV19
CDR3: CASSIDHRDGDTEAFF

size: -
V: TRBV10-3
CDR3: CAISISSGGGHATQYF

size: -
V: TRBV29-1
CDR3: CSGVVARGTDTQYF

size: -
V: TRBV7-2
CDR3: CASSFYGDTQYF

size: -
V: TRBV5-8
CDR3: CASSLLGYPNTGELFF

size: -
V: TRBV7-7
CDR3: CASSLGRGSVTGELFF

size: -
V: TRBV7-1
CDR3: CASSPLEGPVGYTF

size: -
V: TRBV7-9
CDR3: CASSLYTGAGNEQFF

size: -
V: TRBV5-6
CDR3: CASSFGGGSSYGYTF

size: few
V: TRBV11-3
CDR3: CASSNLREGPRFYEQYF

size: -
V: TRBV9
CDR3: CASSVQNKNYGYTF

size: -
V: TRBV4-1
CDR3: CASSQVLHFQGSSGNTIYF

size: -
V: TRBV30
CDR3: CASWEGGPEQFF

size: -
V: TRBV2
CDR3: CASSDRPNTGELFF

size: -
V: TRBV2
CDR3: CASRQGAVDTQYF

size: medium-sized
V: TRBV7-8
CDR3: CASSLAEERVQPQHF

size: -
V: TRBV18
CDR3: CASSPSGGVGNEQFF

size: many
V: TRBV9
CDR3: CASTILAGAPDTQYF

size: few
V: TRBV28
CDR3: CASSFLSNQPQHF

size: -
V: TRBV7-9
CDR3: CASSLGEGKSYGYTF

size: -
V: TRBV29-1
CDR3: CSVGLGATNEKLFF

size: many
V: TRBV21-1
CDR3: CASSKYSSYEQYF

size: -
V: TRBV6-5
CDR3: CASTRGLGYNSPLHF

size: -
V: TRBV19
CDR3: CASSPSSAGEQYF

size: -
V: TRBV7-7
CDR3: CASSLAGLAGDNEQFF

size: -
V: TRBV7-9
CDR3: CASSQQGGNTEAFF

size: -
V: TRBV7-9
CDR3: CASSLMGAARNQPQHF

size: -
V: TRBV28
CDR3: CASSPTMIAKNIQYF